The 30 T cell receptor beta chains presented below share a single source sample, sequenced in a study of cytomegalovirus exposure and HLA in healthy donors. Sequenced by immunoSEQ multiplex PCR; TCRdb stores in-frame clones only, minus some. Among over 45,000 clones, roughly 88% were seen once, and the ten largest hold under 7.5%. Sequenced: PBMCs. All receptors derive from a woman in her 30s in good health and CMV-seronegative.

Here the CDR3 reads CASSQEGSHSSGVYNEQFF. For the CDR3, the DNA is TGCGCCAGCAGCCAAGAGGGAAGCCACTCTAGCGGAGTATACAATGAGCAGTTCTTC. The chain links TRBV4-1 to TRBJ2-1, with 7 bases fitting TRBD2. V trimming: 0 bases; J trimming: 4 bases; junction bases outside the gene matches: 15. This CDR3 has 19 residues. From germline, CDR1 is MGHRA and CDR2 YSYEKL.

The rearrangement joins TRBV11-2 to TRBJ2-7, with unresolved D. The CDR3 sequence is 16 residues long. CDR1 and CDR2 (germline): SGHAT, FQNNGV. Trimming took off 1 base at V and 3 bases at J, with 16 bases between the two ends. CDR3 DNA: TGTGCCAGCAGCTTAGGCTATACCGCAATAGTCTACGAGCAGTACTTC. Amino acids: CASSLGYTAIVYEQYF.

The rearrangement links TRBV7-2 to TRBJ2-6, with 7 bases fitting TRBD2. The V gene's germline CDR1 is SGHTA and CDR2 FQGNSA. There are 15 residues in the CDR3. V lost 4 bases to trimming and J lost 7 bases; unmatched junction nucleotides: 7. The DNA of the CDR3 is TGTGCCAGCAGCTCTGGAGGGGAGGGAGCCAACGTCCTGACTTTC. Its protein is CASSSGGEGANVLTF.

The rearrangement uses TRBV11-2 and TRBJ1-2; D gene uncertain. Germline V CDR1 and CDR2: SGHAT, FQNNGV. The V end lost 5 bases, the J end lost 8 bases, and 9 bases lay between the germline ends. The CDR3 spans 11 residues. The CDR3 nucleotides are TGTGCCAGCAGCCAGAGAGGGGGCTACACCTTC. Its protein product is CASSQRGGYTF.

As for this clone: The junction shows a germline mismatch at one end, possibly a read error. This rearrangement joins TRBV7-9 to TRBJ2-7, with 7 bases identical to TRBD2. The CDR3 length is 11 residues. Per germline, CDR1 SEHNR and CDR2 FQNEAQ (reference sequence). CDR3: CASSRGGLPHF. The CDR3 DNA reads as TGTGCCAGCAGTCGCGGGGGTTTACCGCACTTC.

CDR3 loop: CASSSRLAGDRETQYF. CDR3 DNA sequence: TGTGCCAGCAGTTCCCGACTAGCGGGAGATCGAGAGACCCAGTACTTC. The V gene is TRBV27, the J gene TRBJ2-5, with TRBD2 matching 12 bases. J lost 4 bases, V lost 4 bases, and 7 bases had no gene match. Germline V gives CDR1 MNHEY, CDR2 SMNVEV (reference sequence). The CDR3 runs to 16 residues.

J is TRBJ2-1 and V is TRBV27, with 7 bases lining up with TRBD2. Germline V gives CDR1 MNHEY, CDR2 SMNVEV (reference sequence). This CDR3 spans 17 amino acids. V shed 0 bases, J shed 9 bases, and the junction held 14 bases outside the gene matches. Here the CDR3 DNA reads TGTGCCAGCAGTTTATCGATCCCGGCTTGGGGGAGGGGTGAGCAGTTCTTC. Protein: CASSLSIPAWGRGEQFF.

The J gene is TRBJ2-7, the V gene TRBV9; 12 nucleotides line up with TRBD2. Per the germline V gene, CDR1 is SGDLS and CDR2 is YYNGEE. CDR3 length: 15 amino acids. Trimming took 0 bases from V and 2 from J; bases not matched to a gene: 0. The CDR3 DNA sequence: TGTGCCAGCAGCGTAGGGACTAGCGGGGCCTACGAGCAGTACTTC. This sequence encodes CASSVGTSGAYEQYF.

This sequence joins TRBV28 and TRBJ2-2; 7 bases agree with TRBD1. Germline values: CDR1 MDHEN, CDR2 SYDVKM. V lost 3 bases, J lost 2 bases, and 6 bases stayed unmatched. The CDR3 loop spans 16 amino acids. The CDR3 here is CASSFFRDSNTGELFF. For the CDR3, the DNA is TGTGCCAGCAGTTTCTTCCGGGACAGTAACACCGGGGAGCTGTTTTTT.

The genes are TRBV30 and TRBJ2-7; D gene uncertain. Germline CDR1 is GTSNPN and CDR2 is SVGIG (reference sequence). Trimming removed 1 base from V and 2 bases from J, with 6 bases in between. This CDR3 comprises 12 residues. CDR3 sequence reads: CAWSDRAYEQYF. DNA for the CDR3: TGTGCCTGGAGTGACCGAGCCTACGAGCAGTACTTC.

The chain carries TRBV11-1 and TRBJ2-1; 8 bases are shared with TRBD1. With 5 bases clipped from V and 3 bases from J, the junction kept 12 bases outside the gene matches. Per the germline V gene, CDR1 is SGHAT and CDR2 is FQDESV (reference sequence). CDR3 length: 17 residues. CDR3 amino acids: CASSLDREIKIYNEQFF. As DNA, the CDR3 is TGTGCCAGCAGCCTGGACAGGGAAATCAAGATCTACAATGAGCAGTTCTTC.

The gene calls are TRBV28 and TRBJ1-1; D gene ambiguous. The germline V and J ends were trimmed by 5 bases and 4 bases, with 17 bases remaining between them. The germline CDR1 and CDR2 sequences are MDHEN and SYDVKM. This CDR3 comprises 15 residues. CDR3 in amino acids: CASSPPRVGSTEAFF. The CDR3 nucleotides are TGTGCCAGCAGTCCTCCACGGGTTGGCAGCACTGAAGCTTTCTTT.

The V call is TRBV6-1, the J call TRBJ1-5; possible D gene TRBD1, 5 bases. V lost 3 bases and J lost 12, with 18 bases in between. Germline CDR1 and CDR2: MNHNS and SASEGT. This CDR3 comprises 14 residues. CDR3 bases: TGTGCCAGCAGTGAGGGCCAGGGTTCCTTGGTCCAGCATTTT. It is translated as CASSEGQGSLVQHF.

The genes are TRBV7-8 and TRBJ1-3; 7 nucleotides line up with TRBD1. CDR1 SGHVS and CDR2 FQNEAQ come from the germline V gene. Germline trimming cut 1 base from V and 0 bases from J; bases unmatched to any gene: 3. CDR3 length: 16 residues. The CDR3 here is CASSLDRGSSGNTIYF. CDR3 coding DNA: TGTGCCAGCAGCTTAGACAGGGGAAGCTCTGGAAACACCATATATTTT.

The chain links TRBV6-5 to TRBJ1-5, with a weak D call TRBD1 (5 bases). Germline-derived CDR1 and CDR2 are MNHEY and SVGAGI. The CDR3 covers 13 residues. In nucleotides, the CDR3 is TGTGCGACGGCGGGGGATAGCAATCAGCCCCAGCATTTT. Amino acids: CATAGDSNQPQHF.

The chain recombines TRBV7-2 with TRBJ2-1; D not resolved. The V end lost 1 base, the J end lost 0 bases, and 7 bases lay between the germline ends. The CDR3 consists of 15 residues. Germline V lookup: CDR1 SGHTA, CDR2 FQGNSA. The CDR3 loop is CASSLGTSSYNEQFF. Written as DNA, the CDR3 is TGTGCCAGCAGCTTAGGTACGAGCTCCTACAATGAGCAGTTCTTC.

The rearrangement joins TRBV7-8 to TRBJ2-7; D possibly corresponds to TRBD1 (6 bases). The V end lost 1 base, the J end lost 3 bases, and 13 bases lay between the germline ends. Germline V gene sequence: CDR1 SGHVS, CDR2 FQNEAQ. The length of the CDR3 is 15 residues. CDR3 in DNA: TGTGCCAGCAGCTTAGGTGGCAGGGGAAGCTACGAGCAGTACTTC. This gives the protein CASSLGGRGSYEQYF. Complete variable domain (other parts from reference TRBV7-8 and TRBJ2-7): GAGVSQSPRYKVAKRGQDVALRCDPISGHVSLFWYQQALGQGPEFLTYFQNEAQLDKSGLPSDRFFAERPEGSVSTLKIQRTQQEDSAVYLCASSLGGRGSYEQYFGPGTRLTVT.

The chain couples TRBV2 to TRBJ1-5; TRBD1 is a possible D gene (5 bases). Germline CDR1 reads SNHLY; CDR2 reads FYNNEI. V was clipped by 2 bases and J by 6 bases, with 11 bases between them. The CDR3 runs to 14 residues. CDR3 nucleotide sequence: TGTGCCAGCAGTGAATGGGGGGACGGTCAGCCCCAGCATTTT. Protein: CASSEWGDGQPQHF. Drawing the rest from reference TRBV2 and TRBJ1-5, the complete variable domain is EPEVTQTPSHQVTQMGQEVILRCVPISNHLYFYWYRQILGQKVEFLVSFYNNEISEKSEIFDDQFSVERPDGSNFTLKIRSTKLEDSAMYFCASSEWGDGQPQHFGDGTRLSIL.

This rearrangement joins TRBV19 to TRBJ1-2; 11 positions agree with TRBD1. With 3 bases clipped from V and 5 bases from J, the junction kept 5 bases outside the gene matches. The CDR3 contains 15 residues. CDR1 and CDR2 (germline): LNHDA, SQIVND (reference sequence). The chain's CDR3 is CASSMAGQGGYGYTF. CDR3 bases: TGTGCCAGTAGTATGGCGGGACAGGGGGGTTATGGCTACACCTTC.

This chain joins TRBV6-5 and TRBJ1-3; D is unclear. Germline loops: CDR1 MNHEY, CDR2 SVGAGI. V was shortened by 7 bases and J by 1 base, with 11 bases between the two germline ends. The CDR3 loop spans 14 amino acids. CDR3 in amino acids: CASTAAESGNTIYF. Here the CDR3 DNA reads TGTGCCAGCACTGCGGCAGAATCTGGAAACACCATATATTTT.

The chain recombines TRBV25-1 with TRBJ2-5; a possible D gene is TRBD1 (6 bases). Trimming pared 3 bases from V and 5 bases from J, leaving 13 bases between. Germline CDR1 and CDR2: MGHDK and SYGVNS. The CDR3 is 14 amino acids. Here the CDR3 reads CASSDPRGAETQYF. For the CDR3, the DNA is TGTGCCAGCAGTGACCCCAGGGGCGCGGAGACCCAGTACTTC.

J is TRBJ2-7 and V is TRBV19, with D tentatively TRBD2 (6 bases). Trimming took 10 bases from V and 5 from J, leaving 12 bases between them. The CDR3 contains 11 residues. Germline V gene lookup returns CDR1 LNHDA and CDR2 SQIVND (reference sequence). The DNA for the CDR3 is TGTGCCACCCGGGAGCACCACGAGCAGTACTTC. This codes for CATREHHEQYF.

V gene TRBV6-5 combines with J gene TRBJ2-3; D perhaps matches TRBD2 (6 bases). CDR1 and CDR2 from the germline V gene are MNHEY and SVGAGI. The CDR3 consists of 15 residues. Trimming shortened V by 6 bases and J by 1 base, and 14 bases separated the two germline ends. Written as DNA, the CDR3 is TGTGCCAGCAGCGGTGGCGGGACGGGCACAGATACGCAGTATTTT. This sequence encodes CASSGGGTGTDTQYF.

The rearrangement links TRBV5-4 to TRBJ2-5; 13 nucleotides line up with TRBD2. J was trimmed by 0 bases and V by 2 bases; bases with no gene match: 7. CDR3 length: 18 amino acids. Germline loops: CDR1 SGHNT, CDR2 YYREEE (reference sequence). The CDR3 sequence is CASSLDGTSGVNQETQYF. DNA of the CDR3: TGTGCCAGCAGCTTAGACGGGACTAGCGGGGTGAACCAAGAGACCCAGTACTTC.

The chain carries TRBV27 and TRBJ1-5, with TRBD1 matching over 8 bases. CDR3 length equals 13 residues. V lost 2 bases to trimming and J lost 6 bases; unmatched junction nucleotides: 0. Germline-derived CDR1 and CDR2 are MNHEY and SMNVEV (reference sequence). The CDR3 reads CASSLGQGQPQHF. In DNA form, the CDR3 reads TGTGCCAGCAGTTTAGGACAGGGTCAGCCCCAGCATTTT.

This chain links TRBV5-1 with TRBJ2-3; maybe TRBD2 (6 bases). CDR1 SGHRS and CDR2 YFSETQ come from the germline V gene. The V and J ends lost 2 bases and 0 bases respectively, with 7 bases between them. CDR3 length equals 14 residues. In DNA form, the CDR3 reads TGCGCCAGCAGCTTCGGGACTAGCACAGATACGCAGTATTTT. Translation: CASSFGTSTDTQYF.

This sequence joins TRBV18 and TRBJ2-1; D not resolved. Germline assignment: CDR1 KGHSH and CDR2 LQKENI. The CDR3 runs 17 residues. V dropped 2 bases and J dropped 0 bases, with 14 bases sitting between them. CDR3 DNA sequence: TGTGCCAGCTCACCAACTATTCTCATCGGCTCCTACAATGAGCAGTTCTTC. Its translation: CASSPTILIGSYNEQFF.

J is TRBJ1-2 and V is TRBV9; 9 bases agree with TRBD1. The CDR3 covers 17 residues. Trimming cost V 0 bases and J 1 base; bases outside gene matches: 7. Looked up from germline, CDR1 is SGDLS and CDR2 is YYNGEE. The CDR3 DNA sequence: TGTGCCAGCAGCGTAGCTGGAGGGACAGGGCTTAACTATGGCTACACCTTC. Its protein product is CASSVAGGTGLNYGYTF. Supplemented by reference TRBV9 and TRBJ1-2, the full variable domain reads DSGVTQTPKHLITATGQRVTLRCSPRSGDLSVYWYQQSLDQGLQFLIQYYNGEERAKGNILERFSAQQFPDLHSELNLSSLELGDSALYFCASSVAGGTGLNYGYTFGSGTRLTVV.

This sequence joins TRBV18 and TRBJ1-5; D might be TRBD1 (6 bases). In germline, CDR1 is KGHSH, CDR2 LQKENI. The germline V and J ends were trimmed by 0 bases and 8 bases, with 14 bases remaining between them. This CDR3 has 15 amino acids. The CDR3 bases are TGTGCCAGCTCACCACCGAACAGGGCTACTGAGCCCCAGCATTTT. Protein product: CASSPPNRATEPQHF.

The CDR3 DNA reads TGCGCCAGCAGCCAAGGGACTTCCTCCTCCTACGAGCAGTACTTC. Its translation is CASSQGTSSSYEQYF. The rearrangement links TRBV4-3 to TRBJ2-7; a weak D match, TRBD2 (5 bases). The CDR3 runs to 15 residues. Deletions cut 1 base from V and 0 bases from J, with 10 bases between. Germline CDR1 and CDR2: LGHNA and YSLEER.